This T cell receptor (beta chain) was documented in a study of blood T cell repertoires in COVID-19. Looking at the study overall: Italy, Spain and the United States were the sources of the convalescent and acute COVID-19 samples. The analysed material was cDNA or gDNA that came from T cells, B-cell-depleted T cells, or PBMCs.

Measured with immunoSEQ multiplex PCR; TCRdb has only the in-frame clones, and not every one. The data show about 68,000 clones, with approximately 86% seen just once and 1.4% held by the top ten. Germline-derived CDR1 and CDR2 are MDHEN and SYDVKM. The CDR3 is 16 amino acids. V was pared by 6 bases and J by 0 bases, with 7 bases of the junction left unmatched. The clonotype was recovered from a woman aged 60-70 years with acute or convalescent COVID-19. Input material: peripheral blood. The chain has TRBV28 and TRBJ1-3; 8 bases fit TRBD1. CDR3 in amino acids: CASRQTGEGSGNTIYF. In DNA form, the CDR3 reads TGTGCCAGCAGGCAGACAGGGGAGGGCTCTGGAAACACCATATATTTT. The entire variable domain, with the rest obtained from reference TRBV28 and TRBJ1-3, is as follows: DVKVTQSSRYLVKRTGEKVFLECVQDMDHENMFWYRQDPGLGLRLIYFSYDVKMKEKGDIPEGYSVSREKKERFSLILESASTNQTSMYLCASRQTGEGSGNTIYFGEGSWLTVV.